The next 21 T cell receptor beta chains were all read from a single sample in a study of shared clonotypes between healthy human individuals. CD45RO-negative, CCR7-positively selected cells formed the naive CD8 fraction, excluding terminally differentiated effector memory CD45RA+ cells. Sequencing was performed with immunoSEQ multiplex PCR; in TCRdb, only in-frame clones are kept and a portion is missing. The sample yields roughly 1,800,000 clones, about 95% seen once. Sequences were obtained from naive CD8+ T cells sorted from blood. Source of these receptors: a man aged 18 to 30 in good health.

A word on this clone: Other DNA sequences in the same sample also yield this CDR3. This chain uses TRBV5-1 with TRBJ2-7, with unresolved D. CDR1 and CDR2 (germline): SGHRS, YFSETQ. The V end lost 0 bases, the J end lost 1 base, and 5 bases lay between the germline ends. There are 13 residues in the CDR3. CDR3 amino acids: CASSLGNSYEQYF. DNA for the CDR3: TGCGCCAGCAGCTTGGGCAATTCCTACGAGCAGTACTTC.

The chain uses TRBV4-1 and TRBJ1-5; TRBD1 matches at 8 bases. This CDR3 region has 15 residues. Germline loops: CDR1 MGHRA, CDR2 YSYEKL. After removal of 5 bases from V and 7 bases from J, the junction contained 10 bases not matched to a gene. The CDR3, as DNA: TGCGCCAGCAGCTATTCGCAGGGGGCAGGACAGCCCCAGCATTTT. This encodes CASSYSQGAGQPQHF.

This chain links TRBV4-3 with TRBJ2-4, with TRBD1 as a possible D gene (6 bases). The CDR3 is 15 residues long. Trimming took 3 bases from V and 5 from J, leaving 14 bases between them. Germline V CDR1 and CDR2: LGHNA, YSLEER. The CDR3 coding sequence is TGCGCCAGCAGCCAGTGGACAGAAGTCGAAAACATTCAGTACTTC. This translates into CASSQWTEVENIQYF.

This CDR3 is CASSYSSQETQYF. In DNA form, the CDR3 reads TGTGCCAGCAGTTACTCGAGCCAAGAGACCCAGTACTTC. The chain carries TRBV6-5 and TRBJ2-5; D is uncertain. This CDR3 spans 13 amino acids. Trimming removed 0 bases at V and 1 base at J, with 3 bases between. Germline V CDR1 and CDR2: MNHEY, SVGAGI.

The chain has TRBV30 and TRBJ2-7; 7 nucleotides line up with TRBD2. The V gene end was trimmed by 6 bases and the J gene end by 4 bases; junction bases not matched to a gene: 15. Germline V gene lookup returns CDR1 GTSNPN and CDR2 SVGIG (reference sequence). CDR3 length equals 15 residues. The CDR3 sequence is CACHTPGLLPYEQYF. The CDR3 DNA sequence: TGTGCCTGTCATACACCGGGACTACTCCCATACGAGCAGTACTTC.

The CDR3 DNA is TGTGCCAGCAGCAAAAGGCCCCCGCGGTCAGGAAAGAACACTGAAGCTTTCTTT. Its translation is CASSKRPPRSGKNTEAFF. The genes are TRBV21-1 and TRBJ1-1. TRBV21-1 constitutes a pseudogene. This CDR3 spans 18 amino acids.

The CDR3 coding sequence is TGTGCCAGCAGTTTATTGCCGGCCGTCGCAGTAGAGAACACCGGGGAGCTGTTTTTT. Translated: CASSLLPAVAVENTGELFF. The genes are TRBV27 and TRBJ2-2; D gene uncertain. This CDR3 region has 19 residues. The germline V gene encodes CDR1 MNHEY and CDR2 SMNVEV (reference sequence). V was pared by 1 base and J by 1 base, with 19 bases between.

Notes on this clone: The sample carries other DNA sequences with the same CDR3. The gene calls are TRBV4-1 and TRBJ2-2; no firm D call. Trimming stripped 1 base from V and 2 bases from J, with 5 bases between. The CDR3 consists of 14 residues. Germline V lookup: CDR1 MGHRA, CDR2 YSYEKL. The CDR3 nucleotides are TGCGCCAGCAGCCAAGCTTCTAACACCGGGGAGCTGTTTTTT. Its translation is CASSQASNTGELFF.

DNA for the CDR3: TGTGCCAGCAGTTTGAACCGGCCAGGGACAGGGGGCAAAGCTTTCTTT. As protein: CASSLNRPGTGGKAFF. The chain has TRBV27 and TRBJ1-1; TRBD1 matches 12 bases. The CDR3 spans 16 residues. Germline V gene lookup returns CDR1 MNHEY and CDR2 SMNVEV (reference sequence). Trimming cost V 3 bases and J 9 bases; bases outside gene matches: 11.

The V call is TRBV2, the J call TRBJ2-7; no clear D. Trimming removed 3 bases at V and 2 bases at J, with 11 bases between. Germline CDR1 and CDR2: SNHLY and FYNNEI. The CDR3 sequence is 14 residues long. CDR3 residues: CASSDVEVAYEQYF. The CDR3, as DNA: TGTGCCAGCAGTGACGTAGAGGTGGCCTACGAGCAGTACTTC.

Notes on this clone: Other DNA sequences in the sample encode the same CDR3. The DNA for the CDR3 is TGCGCCAGCAGCCAAGAACGTGCGGATACGCAGTATTTT. Protein sequence: CASSQERADTQYF. The chain uses TRBV4-1 and TRBJ2-3; D ambiguous. CDR3 size: 13 residues. Trimming removed 0 bases at V and 6 bases at J, with 7 bases between. Germline CDR1 is MGHRA and CDR2 is YSYEKL.

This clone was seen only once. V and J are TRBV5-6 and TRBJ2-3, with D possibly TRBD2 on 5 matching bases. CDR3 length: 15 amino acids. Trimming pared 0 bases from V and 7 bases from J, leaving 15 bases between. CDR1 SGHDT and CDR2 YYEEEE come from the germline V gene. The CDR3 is CASSLESGKAHTQYF. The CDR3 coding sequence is TGTGCCAGCAGCTTGGAGTCCGGGAAAGCGCATACGCAGTATTTT.

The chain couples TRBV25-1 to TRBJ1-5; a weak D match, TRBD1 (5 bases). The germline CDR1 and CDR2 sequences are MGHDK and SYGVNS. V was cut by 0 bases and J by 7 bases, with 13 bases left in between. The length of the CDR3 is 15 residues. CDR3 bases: TGTGCCAGCAGTGAATACGGCAGGGATGGACAGCCCCAGCATTTT. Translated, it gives CASSEYGRDGQPQHF.

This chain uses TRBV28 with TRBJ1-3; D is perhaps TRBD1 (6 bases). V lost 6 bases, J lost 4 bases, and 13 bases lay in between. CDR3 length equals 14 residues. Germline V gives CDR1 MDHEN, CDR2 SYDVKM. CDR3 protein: CASRVTGSGNTIYF. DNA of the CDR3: TGTGCCAGCAGGGTGACAGGCAGCGGAAACACCATATATTTT.

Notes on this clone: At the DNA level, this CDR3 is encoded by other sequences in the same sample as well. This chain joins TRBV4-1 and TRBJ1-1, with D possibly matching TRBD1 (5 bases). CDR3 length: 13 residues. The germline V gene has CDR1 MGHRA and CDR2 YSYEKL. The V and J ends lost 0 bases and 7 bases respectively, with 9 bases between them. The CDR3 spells CASSQDSGGEAFF. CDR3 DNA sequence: TGCGCCAGCAGCCAAGATTCGGGGGGTGAAGCTTTCTTT.

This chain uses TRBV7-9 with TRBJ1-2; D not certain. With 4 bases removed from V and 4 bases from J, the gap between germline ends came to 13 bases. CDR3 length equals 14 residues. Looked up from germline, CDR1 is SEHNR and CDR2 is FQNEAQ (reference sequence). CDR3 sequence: CASSSPWVGYGYTF. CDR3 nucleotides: TGTGCCAGCAGCTCCCCATGGGTCGGCTATGGCTACACCTTC.

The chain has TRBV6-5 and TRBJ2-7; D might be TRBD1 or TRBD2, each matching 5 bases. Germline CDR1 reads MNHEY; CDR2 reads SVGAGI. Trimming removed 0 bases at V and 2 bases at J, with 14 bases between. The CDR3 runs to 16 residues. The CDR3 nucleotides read TGTGCCAGCAGTTACTCCTGGGGGACCAAGCCCTACGAGCAGTACTTC. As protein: CASSYSWGTKPYEQYF.

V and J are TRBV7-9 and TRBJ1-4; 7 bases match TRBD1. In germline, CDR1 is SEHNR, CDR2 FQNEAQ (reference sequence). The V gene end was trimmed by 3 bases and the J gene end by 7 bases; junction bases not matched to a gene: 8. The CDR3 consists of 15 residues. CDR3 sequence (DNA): TGTGCCAGCAGCTTTGAACAGGGGAGCGGTGAAAAACTGTTTTTT. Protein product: CASSFEQGSGEKLFF.

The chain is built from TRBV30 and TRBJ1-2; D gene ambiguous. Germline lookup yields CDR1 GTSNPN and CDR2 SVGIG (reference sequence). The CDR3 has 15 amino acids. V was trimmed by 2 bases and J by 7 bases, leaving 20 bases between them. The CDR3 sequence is CAWSIDRSVGLGYTF. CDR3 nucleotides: TGTGCCTGGAGTATAGATCGGTCGGTTGGGCTTGGCTACACCTTC.

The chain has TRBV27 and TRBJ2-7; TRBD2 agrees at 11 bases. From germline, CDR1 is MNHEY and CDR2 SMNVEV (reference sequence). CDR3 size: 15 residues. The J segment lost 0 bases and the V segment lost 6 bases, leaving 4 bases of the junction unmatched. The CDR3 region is CASRLAGVSSYEQYF. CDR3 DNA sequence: TGTGCCAGCAGACTAGCGGGGGTCTCCTCCTACGAGCAGTACTTC.

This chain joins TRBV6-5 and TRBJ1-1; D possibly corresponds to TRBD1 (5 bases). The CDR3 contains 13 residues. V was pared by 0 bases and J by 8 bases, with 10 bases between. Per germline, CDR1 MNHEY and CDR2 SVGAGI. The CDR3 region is CASSYSAGLEAFF. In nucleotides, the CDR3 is TGTGCCAGCAGTTACTCAGCAGGGTTGGAAGCTTTCTTT.